Below, 20 T cell receptor beta chains from the same sample are listed, as sequenced in a study of T-cell reconstitution after alpha-beta-depleted transplantation in children. Library preparation (for TCRbeta) was performed with unique molecular identifiers. TCRdb reanalysed the PCR reads using MiXCR and keeps one entry per CDR3 protein. The data hold 200,000 to 300,000 distinct CDR3 sequences, with around 12% observed a single time. The sample here was PBMCs from the stem cell graft donor, taken from the stem cell graft. These receptor sequences come from a human donor who donated a stem cell graft to a child with acute lymphoblastic leukemia.

This clonotype was detected only a few times. The chain carries TRBV20-1 and TRBJ2-2; no firm D call. With 0 bases removed from V and 5 bases from J, the gap between germline ends came to 10 bases. Germline CDR1 is DFQATT and CDR2 is SNEGSKA (reference sequence). This CDR3 region has 14 residues. CDR3 in amino acids: CSARDPPATGELFF. CDR3 DNA sequence: TGCAGTGCTAGAGATCCCCCAGCAACCGGGGAGCTGTTTTTT.

This clonotype was detected a few times. V and J are TRBV7-8 and TRBJ2-5, with 8 positions matching TRBD2. The CDR3 covers 17 residues. Germline CDR1 SGHVS, CDR2 FQNEAQ. V trimming: 4 bases; J trimming: 5 bases; junction bases outside the gene matches: 15. The CDR3 region is CASSSLQREPGWETQYF. CDR3 DNA sequence: TGTGCCAGCAGCTCCCTACAGCGGGAGCCCGGGTGGGAGACCCAGTACTTC. Drawing the rest from reference TRBV7-8 and TRBJ2-5, the complete variable domain is GAGVSQSPRYKVAKRGQDVALRCDPISGHVSLFWYQQALGQGPEFLTYFQNEAQLDKSGLPSDRFFAERPEGSVSTLKIQRTQQEDSAVYLCASSSLQREPGWETQYFGPGTRLLVL.

Points on this clonotype: A much more abundant neighbour one base away suggests this may be a read error. The rearrangement uses TRBV5-5 and TRBJ1-2; 8 bases agree with TRBD1. CDR3 length: 15 residues. The germline V gene encodes CDR1 SGHKS and CDR2 YYEKEE (reference sequence). CDR3 sequence: CASSLTGGFAYGDTF. The CDR3 DNA sequence: TGTGCCAGCAGCCTTACAGGGGGTTTTGCCTATGGCGACACCTTC.

The chain uses TRBV7-9 and TRBJ2-7; 7 positions agree with TRBD2. The junction had 11 bases not matched to a gene; V was cut back by 6 bases and J by 0 bases. CDR3 size: 16 residues. In germline, CDR1 is SEHNR, CDR2 FQNEAQ (reference sequence). CDR3 coding DNA: TGTGCCAGCAGTTCACCAACCCAGCGGGACTCCTACGAGCAGTACTTC. Protein sequence: CASSSPTQRDSYEQYF. Full variable domain (missing parts from reference TRBV7-9 and TRBJ2-7): DTGVSQNPRHKITKRGQNVTFRCDPISEHNRLYWYRQTLGQGPEFLTYFQNEAQLEKSRLLSDRFSAERPKGSFSTLEIQRTEQGDSAMYLCASSSPTQRDSYEQYFGPGTRLTVT.

Ten or more counts support this clonotype. This sequence joins TRBV5-6 and TRBJ2-3, with 11 positions matching TRBD1. The V segment lost 0 bases and the J segment 5 bases; nucleotides outside the gene matches: 5. The CDR3 sequence is 16 residues long. CDR1 and CDR2 (germline): SGHDT, YYEEEE. CDR3 sequence (DNA): TGTGCCAGCAGCTTGGCTGGACAGGGGGCGGGAGATACGCAGTATTTT. It specifies CASSLAGQGAGDTQYF.

This clonotype showed up many times. This rearrangement joins TRBV7-9 to TRBJ1-1; TRBD1 might be the D (6 bases). This CDR3 region has 15 residues. V shed 2 bases and J shed 0 bases, with 10 bases lying between them. CDR1 SEHNR and CDR2 FQNEAQ come from the germline V gene (reference sequence). The CDR3 DNA reads TGTGCCAGCAGCTTACGACAGGTTTTGAACACTGAAGCTTTCTTT. Translating it yields CASSLRQVLNTEAFF.

This clonotype appeared a few times. The chain has TRBV7-6 and TRBJ2-3, with TRBD2 matching over 11 bases. V lost 4 bases, J lost 1 base, and 4 bases stayed unmatched. CDR1 SGHVS and CDR2 FNYEAQ come from the germline V gene. The CDR3 covers 16 residues. The CDR3 DNA is TGTGCCAGCAGCTCTAGACTAGCGGGGCGCACAGATACGCAGTATTTT. It codes for CASSSRLAGRTDTQYF.

In its sample, this clonotype was seen many times. The chain uses TRBV6-1 and TRBJ1-2; tentative D call: TRBD1 (6 bases). The CDR3 is 13 residues long. V was pared by 7 bases and J by 2 bases, with 11 bases between. Germline lookup yields CDR1 MNHNS and CDR2 SASEGT. The CDR3 sequence is CASTLGQNYGYTF. CDR3 DNA: TGTGCCAGCACCCTCGGACAGAACTATGGCTACACCTTC.

This clonotype was seen many times. Here the CDR3 reads CASTPRHTQETQYF. CDR3 nucleotides: TGTGCCAGCACCCCCAGACATACTCAAGAGACCCAGTACTTC. The gene calls are TRBV12-3 or TRBV12-4 and TRBJ2-5; D ambiguous. V gave up 7 bases and J gave up 2 bases, with 14 bases separating them. CDR3 length: 14 amino acids.

The sample holds many counts of this clonotype. The chain recombines TRBV6-1 with TRBJ1-6; D call uncertain. The germline gives CDR1 MNHNS, CDR2 SASEGT. There are 13 residues in the CDR3. Trimming pared 0 bases from V and 8 bases from J, leaving 5 bases between. CDR3 region: CASSEAGYSPLHF. The CDR3 nucleotides read TGTGCCAGCAGTGAAGCGGGCTATTCACCCCTCCACTTT.

As for this clonotype: Given a much more abundant clone one base away, this may be a read error. V usage is TRBV6-1 and J usage is TRBJ2-1; 15 nucleotides agree with TRBD2. The germline V gene encodes CDR1 MNHNS and CDR2 SASEGT. The CDR3 runs to 18 residues. In nucleotides, the CDR3 is TGTGTCAGCAGTATGGGACTAGCGGGAGGACCCTCCTACAATGAGCAGTTCTTC. Translating it yields CVSSMGLAGGPSYNEQFF.

A remark on this clonotype: A read error is possible here, since a much larger clone lies one base away. This chain uses TRBV7-9 with TRBJ2-7; TRBD1 matches 8 bases. Trimming took 2 bases from V and 5 from J; bases not matched to a gene: 5. Germline assignment: CDR1 SEHNR and CDR2 FQNEAQ (reference sequence). The CDR3 sequence is 14 residues long. CDR3 bases: TGTGCCAGCAGCTTACAGGACAGGGTCAACGAGCAGTACTTC. As protein: CASSLQDRVNEQYF.

This clonotype appeared many times. The chain links TRBV5-5 to TRBJ2-2; 8 nucleotides agree with TRBD1. After removal of 5 bases from V and 4 bases from J, the junction contained 10 bases not matched to a gene. CDR1 is SGHKS, CDR2 YYEKEE, per germline (reference sequence). This CDR3 has 16 residues. The CDR3 DNA follows: TGTGCCAGCAGTTTTACAGGGGGTGAATCCACCGGGGAGCTGTTTTTT. Protein: CASSFTGGESTGELFF.

This clonotype has at least ten counts. The V and J genes are TRBV11-1 and TRBJ2-1, with TRBD2 identical over 12 bases. CDR1 and CDR2 (germline): SGHAT, FQDESV (reference sequence). This CDR3 comprises 15 residues. J gave up 12 bases and V 2 bases, and 8 bases lay outside the gene matches. CDR3 sequence: CASSLSRLAGGLQFF. In DNA form, the CDR3 reads TGTGCCAGCAGCTTAAGTAGGCTAGCGGGAGGGCTGCAGTTCTTC.

A word on this clonotype: Its ends do not fully match the called genes, so a read error is possible. This chain uses TRBV4-1 with TRBJ1-3; D is ambiguous. This CDR3 is built from 18 residues. CDR1 is MGHRA and CDR2 is YSYEKL in the germline V gene. In DNA form, the CDR3 reads TGCGCCAGCAGCCAAGATTCGGGCCCACGGAGCTCTGGGAACACCATATATTTT. Its translation is CASSQDSGPRSSGNTIYF.

This clonotype was seen many times. This chain links TRBV18 with TRBJ2-3; D perhaps matches TRBD1 (6 bases). The germline V gene has CDR1 KGHSH and CDR2 LQKENI. Trimming cost V 0 bases and J 3 bases, with 10 bases left between them. The CDR3 consists of 15 residues. CDR3: CASSPPQGRTDTQYF. CDR3 nucleotide sequence: TGTGCCAGCTCACCACCACAGGGTAGGACAGATACGCAGTATTTT.

This clonotype was recorded many times. The chain combines TRBV9 with TRBJ1-3; D is unresolved. The V gene's germline CDR1 is SGDLS and CDR2 YYNGEE. This CDR3 is 15 amino acids long. V was clipped by 0 bases and J by 0 bases, with 7 bases between them. In nucleotides, the CDR3 is TGTGCCAGCAGCGTAGGTGACTTCTCTGGAAACACCATATATTTT. Its translation is CASSVGDFSGNTIYF.

This clonotype was observed many times. The V call is TRBV27, the J call TRBJ1-1, with D hard to call. V was shortened by 2 bases and J by 1 base, with 8 bases between the two germline ends. The CDR3 has 14 amino acids. Germline CDR1 is MNHEY and CDR2 is SMNVEV (reference sequence). The CDR3 DNA follows: TGTGCCAGCAGTTTACGTGTAGAGAACACTGAAGCTTTCTTT. This gives the protein CASSLRVENTEAFF.

This clonotype was counted ten times or more. V and J are TRBV6-2 or TRBV6-3 and TRBJ2-1; D possibly corresponds to TRBD1 (6 bases). Between the trimmed V and J ends, which lost 10 bases and 4 bases, there was a span of 17 bases. The CDR3 sequence is 14 residues long. CDR1 is MNHEY, CDR2 SVGEGT, per germline. The CDR3 region is CAIGRGQNYNEQFF. The CDR3 coding sequence is TGTGCCATAGGAAGAGGACAGAATTACAATGAGCAGTTCTTC.

At least ten counts were recorded for this clonotype. J is TRBJ2-2 and V is TRBV29-1; 9 bases line up with TRBD2. The CDR3 covers 13 residues. Trimming removed 6 bases from V and 7 bases from J; junction bases left unmatched: 6. The germline V gene has CDR1 SQVTM and CDR2 ANQGSEA. The CDR3 DNA is TGCAGCGTGGCGGGGGGGCGGAACGGGGAGCTGTTTTTT. Its translation: CSVAGGRNGELFF.